This T cell receptor (beta chain) was sequenced in a study of blood T cell repertoires in COVID-19. In the study overall: Samples of COVID-19 (acute and convalescent) were obtained from the United States, Italy and Spain.

The Seattle site enrolled patients during active infection and followed them longitudinally. The CDR3 has 12 residues. The germline V gene encodes CDR1 MNHEY and CDR2 SVGAGI. Trimming removed 7 bases from V and 2 bases from J, with 7 bases in between. The protocol was immunoSEQ multiplex PCR, while the TCRdb copy is restricted to in-frame clones and leaves out a portion. The sample shows roughly 70,000 clones, roughly 71% of them seen only once. The clonotype was recovered from a man in his sixties with COVID-19, enrolled during active disease. Sequenced: peripheral blood. This chain uses TRBV6-5 with TRBJ2-3; D is uncertain. The CDR3 nucleotides read TGTGCCAGCAAAGACACCACAGATACGCAGTATTTT. Its protein product is CASKDTTDTQYF.